Listed below are T cell receptor beta chains from one sample, sequenced in a study of blood T cell repertoires in COVID-19. Assay: immunoSEQ multiplex PCR; the TCRdb copy retains only in-frame clones and omits some. Found here are 95,000 to 150,000 clones, less than 85% of them singletons; the top ten hold 0.7% to 1%. The specimen was peripheral blood. All receptors derive from a human donor with acute or convalescent COVID-19. The donor label of this sample is uncertain. Both conserved end residues are part of each CDR3. D genes are given only for firm matches. Only part of the rows carry a size: once, few, many, or a class if the clone is expanded.

length	V	J	D	size	CDR3	DNA
16	TRBV7-9	TRBJ2-4	NA	NA	CASSSNRGSAKNIQYF	TGTGCCAGCAGCTCTAATAGGGGTTCAGCCAAAAACATTCAGTACTTC
14	TRBV28	TRBJ2-7	TRBD2	NA	CASRLAGASYEQYF	TGTGCCAGCAGGCTAGCGGGGGCCTCCTACGAGCAGTACTTC
14	TRBV7-9	TRBJ2-5	NA	few	CASSFLRGQETQYF	TGTGCCAGCAGCTTTCTCCGGGGCCAAGAGACCCAGTACTTC
16	TRBV24-1	TRBJ2-6	TRBD1	NA	CATPGTGVAGANVLTF	TGTGCCACACCCGGGACAGGGGTTGCTGGGGCCAACGTCCTGACTTTC
15	TRBV6-5	TRBJ1-5	NA	once	CASSYSLGANQPQHF	TGTGCCAGCAGTTACTCGTTAGGGGCCAATCAGCCCCAGCATTTT
15	TRBV18	TRBJ1-4	NA	NA	CASSPTPATNEKLFF	TGTGCCAGCTCGCCTACCCCTGCAACTAATGAAAAACTGTTTTTT
11	TRBV7-9	TRBJ1-1	NA	NA	CASSLDFEAFF	TGTGCCAGCAGCCTGGACTTTGAAGCTTTCTTT
18	TRBV19	TRBJ2-3	TRBD2	few	CASTPTSGGAWNTDTQYF	TGTGCCAGTACCCCGACTAGCGGGGGGGCGTGGAACACAGATACGCAGTATTTT
15	TRBV11-3	TRBJ2-7	NA	NA	CASSRDSLSSYEQYF	TGTGCCAGCAGCCGCGACAGCCTGAGCTCCTACGAGCAGTACTTC
15	TRBV7-9	TRBJ1-2	TRBD1	many	CASSRPLGQGDGYTF	TGTGCCAGCAGCCGACCGTTGGGACAGGGAGATGGCTACACCTTC
13	TRBV5-1	TRBJ1-1	TRBD1	NA	CASSRQGGTEAFF	TGCGCCAGCTCTCGACAGGGAGGCACTGAAGCTTTCTTT
14	TRBV19	TRBJ1-2	TRBD1	NA	CASGRQGGSYGYTF	TGTGCCAGCGGAAGACAGGGGGGTAGCTATGGCTACACCTTC
14	TRBV6-5	TRBJ1-4	NA	few	CASSMGAFNEKLFF	TGTGCCAGCAGTATGGGGGCTTTTAATGAAAAACTGTTTTTT
13	TRBV12-3/TRBV12-4	TRBJ2-7	NA	NA	CASTVDSSYEQYF	TGTGCCAGCACCGTAGACAGTTCCTACGAGCAGTACTTC
12	TRBV10-3	TRBJ1-2	TRBD1	few	CASQGPLGGYTF	TGTGCCTCACAGGGGCCCCTGGGTGGCTACACCTTC